The rows below give T cell receptor beta chains drawn from one sample of a study of blood T cell repertoires in COVID-19. The assay was immunoSEQ multiplex PCR, and TCRdb's table has in-frame clones only and misses some. Among 50,000 to 65,000 clones listed, more than 80% were seen once. What was sequenced was peripheral blood. Receptors originate from a human donor in a cohort sampled during active COVID-19. CDR3s include the opening cysteine and the closing phenylalanine or tryptophan. The D gene is left open where the match is weak. Not all rows give a size; the values are once, few, many and, for expanded clones, a class.

.,TRBV5-1,TRBD2,TRBJ2-5,TGCGCCAGCAGCTTGACTAGCGGCCCCCCAACCCAGTACTTC,CASSLTSGPPTQYF
.,TRBV2,.,TRBJ2-3,TGTGCCAGTGCGACTAGGTTACTTACAGATACGCAGTATTTT,CASATRLLTDTQYF
.,TRBV5-1,.,TRBJ2-7,TGCGCCAGCAGCTTGGGGGGGAGACAGGCGGCTCAACAGCAGTACTTC,CASSLGGRQAAQQQYF
.,TRBV5-6,TRBD1,TRBJ2-5,TGTGCCAGCAGTCGACAGGGGGCGTCTCAAGAGACCCAGTACTTC,CASSRQGASQETQYF
once,TRBV6-6,.,TRBJ2-2,TGTGCCGCTACTGGAGGGAACACCGGGGAGCTGTTTTTT,CAATGGNTGELFF
.,TRBV12-3/TRBV12-4,.,TRBJ2-7,TGTGCCAGCGGGACGGACAGCTTGGGGGAGCAGTACTTC,CASGTDSLGEQYF
.,TRBV6-5,.,TRBJ2-2,TGTGCCAGCAGTTATGAGGGAGCGAACACCGGGGAGCTGTTTTTT,CASSYEGANTGELFF
once,TRBV27,.,TRBJ1-6,TGTGCCAGCAGTGCCCACAGGGAAAATTCACCCCTCCACTTT,CASSAHRENSPLHF
few,TRBV12-5,.,TRBJ2-7,TGTGCTAGTGGTTTGGTACTGGGACACCACTACGAGCAGTACTTC,CASGLVLGHHYEQYF
.,TRBV19,TRBD1,TRBJ2-5,TGTGCCAGTAGTATAGACGACAGGGCACGGGAGACCCAGTACTTC,CASSIDDRARETQYF
.,TRBV3-1/TRBV3-2,.,TRBJ1-6,TGTGCCAGCAGCCTGTCCACCTATAATTCACCCCTCCACTTT,CASSLSTYNSPLHF
.,TRBV5-4,TRBD2,TRBJ2-4,TGTGCCAGCAGCTCGGGGCTAGCGGGGTCCCAAAACATTCAGTACTTC,CASSSGLAGSQNIQYF
.,TRBV28,TRBD2,TRBJ2-5,TGTGCCAGCAGTTCGATTCCGACTAGCCGCCAAGAGACCCAGTACTTC,CASSSIPTSRQETQYF
.,TRBV27,.,TRBJ1-5,TGTGCCAGCAGTTTATCTTCAGGGAAACAGCCCCAGCATTTT,CASSLSSGKQPQHF
.,TRBV19,.,TRBJ1-5,TGTGCCAGTAGTGCACAGGGATGGCAGCCCCAGCATTTT,CASSAQGWQPQHF
.,TRBV30,.,TRBJ2-5,TGTGCCTGGAGTCCAGGGGAGACCCAGTACTTC,CAWSPGETQYF
.,TRBV12-5,.,TRBJ2-7,TGTGCTAGTGGTTTGGAACCTCAAAGGGGGGGGCGCTACGAGCAGTACTTC,CASGLEPQRGGRYEQYF
.,TRBV24-1,TRBD1,TRBJ1-5,TGTGCCACACAGGGGGCGTTCAATCAGCCCCAGCATTTT,CATQGAFNQPQHF